The 30 T cell receptor beta chains below all came from one sample that was sequenced in a study of blood T cell repertoires in COVID-19. TCRdb keeps only in-frame clones here, not all; method: immunoSEQ multiplex PCR. This sample has some 500,000 clones, with around 89% found just once. The material sequenced was PBMCs or T cells enriched from blood (not recorded which). These receptors were obtained from a woman aged 35 to 49 who had recovered from COVID-19.

The chain employs TRBV19 and TRBJ2-7; a weak D match, TRBD1 (6 bases). CDR3 length: 13 residues. Germline assignment: CDR1 LNHDA and CDR2 SQIVND (reference sequence). Between the trimmed V and J ends, which lost 4 bases and 2 bases, there was a span of 9 bases. The CDR3 DNA reads as TGTGCCAGTAGTACTCGGGACACCTACGAGCAGTACTTC. It specifies CASSTRDTYEQYF.

Only one count was recorded for this clone. The J gene is TRBJ1-6, the V gene TRBV10-2; TRBD1 is a possible D gene (5 bases). CDR1 WSHSY and CDR2 SAAADI come from the germline V gene. CDR3 size: 16 residues. V was pared by 5 bases and J by 0 bases, with 11 bases between. The CDR3 DNA is TGCGCCAGCAGTAAGACAGCTAGCTCCTATAATTCACCCCTCCACTTT. This sequence encodes CASSKTASSYNSPLHF.

A single count supports this clone. The chain has TRBV19 and TRBJ1-1; D is undetermined. Trimming shortened V by 3 bases and J by 2 bases, and 10 bases separated the two germline ends. The CDR3 contains 14 residues. The germline V gene encodes CDR1 LNHDA and CDR2 SQIVND (reference sequence). CDR3 bases: TGTGCCAGTAGTATCGGAAGAGGAAACACTGAAGCTTTCTTT. As protein: CASSIGRGNTEAFF.

The chain carries TRBV25-1 and TRBJ2-3; D might be TRBD1 (5 bases). Germline V gives CDR1 MGHDK, CDR2 SYGVNS. The V gene lost 6 bases and the J gene lost 2 bases, with 12 bases spanning the gap. CDR3 size: 14 residues. The CDR3 DNA sequence: TGTGCCAGCAGAGGACAAGTGAACACAGATACGCAGTATTTT. Its protein is CASRGQVNTDTQYF.

This chain connects TRBV2 to TRBJ2-7; a possible D gene is TRBD2 (5 bases). The CDR3 covers 13 residues. Trimming stripped 5 bases from V and 1 base from J, with 9 bases between. Per germline, CDR1 SNHLY and CDR2 FYNNEI. CDR3 loop: CASSLAVSYEQYF. In DNA, the CDR3 is TGTGCCAGCAGTCTAGCTGTGTCCTACGAGCAGTACTTC.

The chain joins TRBV6-1 to TRBJ2-2, with TRBD1 matching 9 bases. CDR1 is MNHNS and CDR2 is SASEGT in the germline V gene. Germline trimming cut 1 base from V and 17 bases from J; bases unmatched to any gene: 5. There are 12 residues in the CDR3. This chain's CDR3 is CASSEGGDREFF. CDR3 nucleotide sequence: TGTGCCAGCAGTGAAGGTGGGGACAGGGAATTTTTT.

The chain links TRBV3-1 (or the pseudogene TRBV3-2) to TRBJ1-1; tentatively, D is TRBD1 (5 bases). Trimming stripped 7 bases from V and 5 bases from J, with 17 bases between. From germline, CDR1 is LGHDT and CDR2 YNNKEL (reference sequence). The CDR3 has 14 amino acids. The CDR3 protein is CASKEGSIGTEAFF. DNA for the CDR3: TGTGCCAGCAAGGAGGGGAGCATAGGAACTGAAGCTTTCTTT.

This clone was seen ten or more times. The chain recombines TRBV27 with TRBJ2-1; TRBD1 aligns across 7 bases. CDR3 length: 18 residues. With V trimmed by 0 bases and J by 5 bases, 13 bases remained unmatched. Per germline, CDR1 MNHEY and CDR2 SMNVEV (reference sequence). The CDR3 reads CASSLSPGRQGVHNEQFF. Here the CDR3 DNA reads TGTGCCAGCAGTTTATCCCCTGGCCGGCAGGGGGTTCACAATGAGCAGTTCTTC.

This clone occurred a few times. This chain links TRBV7-2 with TRBJ2-3; 9 bases agree with TRBD2. Germline CDR1 and CDR2: SGHTA and FQGNSA. Losses at the gene ends were 3 bases for V and 4 bases for J; bases not matched to a gene: 8. The CDR3 spans 16 residues. For the CDR3, the DNA is TGTGCCAGCAGCTTCGCGGGAGGGAGTAACGCAGATACGCAGTATTTT. It codes for CASSFAGGSNADTQYF. Full variable domain (outside the CDR3, taken from reference TRBV7-2 and TRBJ2-3): GAGVSQSPSNKVTEKGKDVELRCDPISGHTALYWYRQSLGQGLEFLIYFQGNSAPDKSGLPSDRFSAERTGGSVSTLTIQRTQQEDSAVYLCASSFAGGSNADTQYFGPGTRLTVL.

The CDR3 sequence is CASSHPWGTQAANEKLFF. The CDR3 coding sequence is TGTGCCAGCAGCCATCCTTGGGGGACTCAGGCAGCTAATGAAAAACTGTTTTTT. The chain couples TRBV7-9 to TRBJ1-4; TRBD1 is a possible D gene (5 bases). Germline V CDR1 and CDR2: SEHNR, FQNEAQ (reference sequence). CDR3 size: 18 residues. Deletions cut 5 bases from V and 3 bases from J, with 22 bases between.

The chain combines TRBV7-2 with TRBJ2-1; 11 bases match TRBD2. The length of the CDR3 is 15 residues. The trim removed 3 bases at V and 9 bases at J, leaving 7 bases unmatched. The germline V gene has CDR1 SGHTA and CDR2 FQGNSA. The chain's CDR3 is CASSLLAGGGREQFF. The CDR3 DNA sequence: TGTGCCAGCAGCTTGCTAGCGGGAGGTGGGCGTGAGCAGTTCTTC.

V gene TRBV12-3 or TRBV12-4 combines with J gene TRBJ2-1; TRBD2 matches 7 bases. The ends lost 4 bases at V and 5 bases at J; junction bases unmatched: 2. The CDR3 contains 13 residues. The CDR3 bases are TGTGCCAGCAGTTCAACTAGCGACAATGAGCAGTTCTTC. Protein sequence: CASSSTSDNEQFF.

The V gene is TRBV6-2 or TRBV6-3, the J gene TRBJ1-1, with D possibly being TRBD1 (5 bases). Trimming pared 2 bases from V and 8 bases from J, leaving 18 bases between. The germline V gene encodes CDR1 MNHEY and CDR2 SVGEGT. The CDR3 runs 15 residues. This chain's CDR3 is CASSYREADRGEAFF. The CDR3 nucleotides are TGTGCCAGCAGTTACCGCGAAGCCGATCGGGGGGAAGCTTTCTTT.

The chain joins TRBV7-9 to TRBJ2-3; D possibly corresponds to TRBD1 (5 bases). Trimming removed 2 bases from V and 4 bases from J, with 13 bases in between. The CDR3 runs to 15 residues. CDR1 SEHNR and CDR2 FQNEAQ come from the germline V gene (reference sequence). The CDR3 sequence: CASSLKLAQADTQYF. CDR3 in DNA: TGTGCCAGCAGCTTAAAGTTAGCACAGGCAGATACGCAGTATTTT.

This clone came up many times. The genes are TRBV27 and TRBJ1-1; the match to TRBD1 covers 12 bases. Germline CDR1 reads MNHEY; CDR2 reads SMNVEV (reference sequence). This CDR3 contains 14 residues. Germline trimming cut 7 bases from V and 5 bases from J; bases unmatched to any gene: 5. This CDR3 is CASTSGQGATEAFF. CDR3 sequence (DNA): TGTGCCAGCACCTCGGGACAGGGGGCAACTGAAGCTTTCTTT.

The chain combines TRBV10-1 with TRBJ2-1, with D uncertain. This CDR3 is built from 14 residues. Germline V gene sequence: CDR1 WNHNN, CDR2 SYGVQD (reference sequence). V was pared by 4 bases and J by 7 bases, with 14 bases between. CDR3 sequence reads: CASSVPTGTNEQFF. In nucleotides, the CDR3 is TGCGCCAGCAGTGTCCCCACCGGTACTAATGAGCAGTTCTTC.

The chain has TRBV28 and TRBJ1-1; D unclear. The germline V and J ends were trimmed by 10 bases and 4 bases, with 13 bases remaining between them. Germline-derived CDR1 and CDR2 are MDHEN and SYDVKM. This CDR3 is built from 12 residues. The CDR3 nucleotides read TGTGCCACCGCTTTCAGACTCACTGAAGCTTTCTTT. This gives the protein CATAFRLTEAFF.

This clone has just one count. V is TRBV6-2 or TRBV6-3 and J is TRBJ2-1; 9 bases agree with TRBD1. The CDR3 consists of 16 residues. Germline assignment: CDR1 MNHEY and CDR2 SVGEGT. V was pared by 2 bases and J by 6 bases, with 8 bases of the junction left unmatched. The CDR3 region is CASSYIATGGTNEQFF. The CDR3 region has the DNA TGTGCCAGCAGTTACATAGCGACAGGGGGGACCAATGAGCAGTTCTTC.

The chain uses TRBV19 and TRBJ1-2; 9 bases are a match to TRBD1. The length of the CDR3 is 14 residues. The V gene's germline CDR1 is LNHDA and CDR2 SQIVND (reference sequence). V dropped 9 bases and J dropped 1; count of bases not matched to a gene: 6. CDR3 in DNA: TGTGCCAGCCGGCGGGACAGGGATAACTATGGCTACACCTTC. Amino acid sequence: CASRRDRDNYGYTF. The whole variable domain, filled in from reference TRBV19 and TRBJ1-2, reads DGGITQSPKYLFRKEGQNVTLSCEQNLNHDAMYWYRQDPGQGLRLIYYSQIVNDFQKGDIAEGYSVSREKKESFPLTVTSAQKNPTAFYLCASRRDRDNYGYTFGSGTRLTVV.

The genes are TRBV28 and TRBJ1-1; 7 positions match TRBD1. Germline-derived CDR1 and CDR2 are MDHEN and SYDVKM. J was trimmed by 1 base and V by 6 bases; bases with no gene match: 5. This CDR3 comprises 14 residues. The chain's CDR3 is CASSRQGRNTEAFF. The DNA of the CDR3 is TGTGCCAGCAGCAGACAGGGAAGGAACACTGAAGCTTTCTTT.

This chain connects TRBV2 to TRBJ1-2; D gene unclear. CDR3 length equals 12 residues. V was trimmed by 2 bases and J by 8 bases, leaving 9 bases between them. Germline V gene sequence: CDR1 SNHLY, CDR2 FYNNEI. The CDR3 nucleotides read TGTGCCAGCAGTGAATACAGAAGGGGCTACACCTTC. It is translated as CASSEYRRGYTF.

The CDR3 region is CASSQAGTGPYEQYF. The CDR3 nucleotides read TGCGCCAGCAGCCAAGCCGGGACAGGACCCTACGAGCAGTACTTC. This chain connects TRBV4-1 to TRBJ2-7; TRBD1 matches at 8 bases. Per the germline V gene, CDR1 is MGHRA and CDR2 is YSYEKL. The V gene end was trimmed by 1 base and the J gene end by 2 bases; junction bases not matched to a gene: 4. There are 15 residues in the CDR3.

This clone was detected only once. CDR3 region: CAWSVSGGGRGWPQHF. DNA for the CDR3: TGTGCCTGGAGTGTAAGTGGTGGCGGTCGCGGTTGGCCCCAGCATTTT. The V gene is TRBV30, the J gene TRBJ1-5; D gene uncertain. Trimming took off 0 bases at V and 9 bases at J, with 21 bases between the two ends. CDR1 and CDR2 (germline): GTSNPN, SVGIG (reference sequence). The CDR3 runs 16 residues.

The chain combines TRBV29-1 with TRBJ1-1; D not certain. Germline loops: CDR1 SQVTM, CDR2 ANQGSEA. The CDR3 is 11 amino acids. Trimming pared 4 bases from V and 10 bases from J, leaving 13 bases between. The CDR3 loop is CSVVTSHIAFF. As DNA, the CDR3 is TGCAGCGTTGTCACGTCACATATAGCTTTCTTT.

The rearrangement joins TRBV13 to TRBJ2-5; tentative D call: TRBD1 (5 bases). The CDR3 sequence is 14 residues long. Germline values: CDR1 PRHDT, CDR2 FYEKMQ (reference sequence). V lost 1 base and J 5 bases, leaving 11 bases between the germline ends. As DNA, the CDR3 is TGTGCCAGCAGCTTAGCAGGGCCAGGGGAGACCCAGTACTTC. Translation: CASSLAGPGETQYF.

This chain uses TRBV27 with TRBJ1-2; D call uncertain. Trimming took off 4 bases at V and 7 bases at J, with 19 bases between the two ends. This CDR3 spans 15 amino acids. Per germline, CDR1 MNHEY and CDR2 SMNVEV (reference sequence). CDR3 sequence reads: CASSSNPFYSRGYTF. The DNA for the CDR3 is TGTGCCAGCAGTTCAAATCCCTTCTATAGTCGTGGCTACACCTTC.

The V and J genes are TRBV28 and TRBJ2-1; D is perhaps TRBD2 (5 bases). CDR3 length: 17 residues. The V gene lost 2 bases and the J gene lost 4 bases, with 18 bases spanning the gap. CDR1 MDHEN and CDR2 SYDVKM come from the germline V gene. The CDR3 nucleotides are TGTGCCAGCAGTTTAATGGTCGGCTCGGGAATTTACAATGAGCAGTTCTTC. This translates into CASSLMVGSGIYNEQFF.

This clone showed up just once. The sample contains more than one DNA sequence encoding this CDR3. This chain connects TRBV5-1 to TRBJ2-7, with 11 bases lining up with TRBD2. CDR1 and CDR2 (germline): SGHRS, YFSETQ. The ends lost 0 bases at V and 0 bases at J; junction bases unmatched: 2. The CDR3 length is 16 residues. CDR3 sequence: CASSLAGTSGSYEQYF. The DNA of the CDR3 is TGCGCCAGCAGCTTGGCCGGGACTAGCGGCTCCTACGAGCAGTACTTC.

The rearrangement uses TRBV11-2 and TRBJ2-7; D gene unclear. Per germline, CDR1 SGHAT and CDR2 FQNNGV. V was cut by 5 bases and J by 0 bases, with 11 bases left in between. The CDR3 runs 14 residues. CDR3 sequence: CASSTGVSSYEQYF. For the CDR3, the DNA is TGTGCCAGCAGCACCGGTGTTAGCTCCTACGAGCAGTACTTC. Full variable domain (missing parts from reference TRBV11-2 and TRBJ2-7): EAGVAQSPRYKIIEKRQSVAFWCNPISGHATLYWYQQILGQGPKLLIQFQNNGVVDDSQLPKDRFSAERLKGVDSTLKIQPAKLEDSAVYLCASSTGVSSYEQYFGPGTRLTVT.

In DNA, the CDR3 is TGTGCCAGTAGCAACAGGTTACAAGAGACCCAGTACTTC. Amino acids: CASSNRLQETQYF. The chain has TRBV19 and TRBJ2-5; TRBD1 is a possible D gene (5 bases). This CDR3 spans 13 amino acids. Germline V gene lookup returns CDR1 LNHDA and CDR2 SQIVND (reference sequence). V was shortened by 6 bases and J by 2 bases, with 10 bases between the two germline ends.